This T cell receptor beta chain is from a study of T cells after yellow fever vaccination. The germline gives CDR1 SGHVS, CDR2 FQNEAQ. This CDR3 is built from 13 residues. The TCR cDNA carried a universal primer site and UMIs from 5'RACE template switching. Using its own MiXCR run on the 5' RACE reads, TCRdb lists one record per CDR3 protein. The sample lists about 50,000 distinct CDR3 sequences; roughly 7.3% were seen once. This clonotype was observed at least ten times. A read error may account for a junction end that differs from germline. The V call is TRBV7-8, the J call TRBJ2-1, with TRBD2 matching 8 bases. The TCR sequence derives from a man younger than 30 who received the YFV17D yellow fever vaccine. The source was CD8+ T cells sorted from PBMCs, collected roughly 14 days after the first yellow fever vaccination. CDR3 protein: CASSLASGVGSVF. For the CDR3, the DNA is TGTGCCAGCAGCTTAGCTAGCGGGGTGGGGTCGGTCTTC. Together with reference TRBV7-8 and TRBJ2-1, the CDR3 gives the full variable domain: GAGVSQSPRYKVAKRGQDVALRCDPISGHVSLFWYQQALGQGPEFLTYFQNEAQLDKSGLPSDRFFAERPEGSVSTLKIQRTQQEDSAVYLCASSLASGVGSVFGPGTRLTVL.